The source of this T cell receptor beta chain is a study of regulatory T cells in long-lasting Graves disease. The study's findings and limits: The work looked only at peripheral blood and did not look at thyroid tissue. Persistent patients had a count of shared public clonotypes (about 2,700) that exceeded that of new patients (around 970).

Turning to this clonotype: Its target is unknown.

Time point in this sample: newly diagnosed GD, antithyroid drugs for less than 3 months. Isolated PBMC RNA provided the starting material for the TCR library. The EDTA tubes were filled with 8 to 9.5 milliliters of drawn peripheral blood. Arm-PCR of CDR3 regions with iRepertoire HTBI primers generated TCR beta libraries. TCRdb fed the multiplex PCR reads into MiXCR, producing one record per CDR3 protein. There are hundreds of thousands of distinct CDR3 sequences in the sample; around 15% occur only once, and around a quarter lies in the top ten. Germline V gives CDR1 MNHEY, CDR2 SVGAGI. V lost 4 bases and J lost 7; bases outside the gene matches: 6. CDR3 length equals 15 residues. Separately, the same data were catalogued under a study of T cells in Graves' hyperthyroidism and ophthalmopathy. That publication notes: During a first-round RT-PCR of the TCR CDR3, the HTBI primer set was used.

The chain is built from TRBV6-5 and TRBJ1-4, with TRBD1 matching 10 bases. This specimen consisted of peripheral blood mononuclear cells (PBMCs), obtained at new diagnosis, from a patient treated with antithyroid drugs. The receptor was derived from a woman aged 40-60 years with Graves disease. CDR3 nucleotide sequence: TGTGCCAGCAGTTTCCGACAGGGGGCGAGTGAAAAACTGTTTTTT. It translates to CASSFRQGASEKLFF.